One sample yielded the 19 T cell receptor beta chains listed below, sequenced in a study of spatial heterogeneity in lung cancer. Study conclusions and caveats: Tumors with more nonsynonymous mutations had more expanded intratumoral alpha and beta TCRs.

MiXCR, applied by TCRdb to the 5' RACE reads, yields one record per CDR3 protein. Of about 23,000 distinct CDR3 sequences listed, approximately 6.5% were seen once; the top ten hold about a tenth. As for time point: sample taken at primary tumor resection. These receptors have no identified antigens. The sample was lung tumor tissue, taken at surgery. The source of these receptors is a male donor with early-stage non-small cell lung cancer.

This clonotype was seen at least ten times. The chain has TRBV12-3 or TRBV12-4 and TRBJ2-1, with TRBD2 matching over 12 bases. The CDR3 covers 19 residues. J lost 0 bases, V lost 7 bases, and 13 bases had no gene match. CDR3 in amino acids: CASTALAGGSFSSYNEQFF. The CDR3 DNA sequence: TGTGCCAGCACCGCCCTAGCGGGAGGGTCCTTTAGCTCCTACAATGAGCAGTTCTTC.

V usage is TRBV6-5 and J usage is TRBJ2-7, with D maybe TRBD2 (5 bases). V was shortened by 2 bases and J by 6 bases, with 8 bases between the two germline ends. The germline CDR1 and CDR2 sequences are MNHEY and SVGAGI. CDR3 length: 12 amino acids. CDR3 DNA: TGTGCCAGCAGTTACGAGGGCGGCGAGCAGTACTTC. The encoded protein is CASSYEGGEQYF.

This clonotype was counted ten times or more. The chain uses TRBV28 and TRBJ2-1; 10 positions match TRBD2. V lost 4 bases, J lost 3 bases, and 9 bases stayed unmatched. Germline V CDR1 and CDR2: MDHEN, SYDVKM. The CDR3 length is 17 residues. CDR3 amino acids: CASSSYRSGGYYNEQFF. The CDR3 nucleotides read TGTGCCAGCAGTTCGTACCGTAGCGGGGGGTACTACAATGAGCAGTTCTTC.

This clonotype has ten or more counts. The CDR3 protein is CAISESTRDSRYYEQYF. CDR3 nucleotide sequence: TGTGCCATCAGTGAGTCGACCCGGGACAGCCGCTACTACGAGCAGTACTTC. The rearrangement joins TRBV10-3 to TRBJ2-7, with 7 bases lining up with TRBD1. V trimming: 0 bases; J trimming: 3 bases; junction bases outside the gene matches: 11. The V gene's germline CDR1 is ENHRY and CDR2 SYGVKD. The CDR3 has 17 amino acids.

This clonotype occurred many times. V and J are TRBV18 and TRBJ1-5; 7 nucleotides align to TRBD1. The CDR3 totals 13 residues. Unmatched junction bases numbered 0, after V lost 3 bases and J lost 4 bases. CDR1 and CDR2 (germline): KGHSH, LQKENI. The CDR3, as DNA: TGTGCCAGCTCACCGACAGGGAATCAGCCCCAGCATTTT. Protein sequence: CASSPTGNQPQHF.

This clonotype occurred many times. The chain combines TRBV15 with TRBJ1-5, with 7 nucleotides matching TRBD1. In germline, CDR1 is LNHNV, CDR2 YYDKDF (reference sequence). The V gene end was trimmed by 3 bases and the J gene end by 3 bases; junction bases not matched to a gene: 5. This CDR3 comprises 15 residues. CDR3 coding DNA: TGTGCCACCAGCAGGACGGGGACAGTCAATCAGCCCCAGCATTTT. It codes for CATSRTGTVNQPQHF.

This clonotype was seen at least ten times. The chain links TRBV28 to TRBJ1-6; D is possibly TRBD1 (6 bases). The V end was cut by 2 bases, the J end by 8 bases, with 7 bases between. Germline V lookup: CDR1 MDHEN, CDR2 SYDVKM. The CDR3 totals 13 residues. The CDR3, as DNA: TGTGCCAGCAGTTTAGAGGGGGATTCACCCCTCCACTTT. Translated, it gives CASSLEGDSPLHF.

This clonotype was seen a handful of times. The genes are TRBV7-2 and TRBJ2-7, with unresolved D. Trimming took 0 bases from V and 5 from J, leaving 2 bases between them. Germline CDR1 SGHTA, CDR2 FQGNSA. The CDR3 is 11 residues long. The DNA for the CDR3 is TGTGCCAGCAGCTTAGCACACGAGCAGTACTTC. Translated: CASSLAHEQYF. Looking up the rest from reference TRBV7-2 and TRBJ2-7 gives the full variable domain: GAGVSQSPSNKVTEKGKDVELRCDPISGHTALYWYRQSLGQGLEFLIYFQGNSAPDKSGLPSDRFSAERTGGSVSTLTIQRTQQEDSAVYLCASSLAHEQYFGPGTRLTVT.

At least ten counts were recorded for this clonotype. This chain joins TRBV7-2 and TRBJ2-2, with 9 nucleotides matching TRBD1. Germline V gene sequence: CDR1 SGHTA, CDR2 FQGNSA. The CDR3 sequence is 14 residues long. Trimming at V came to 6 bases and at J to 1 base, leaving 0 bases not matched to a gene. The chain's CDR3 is CASRDRGNTGELFF. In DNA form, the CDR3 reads TGTGCCAGCAGGGACAGGGGGAACACCGGGGAGCTGTTTTTT. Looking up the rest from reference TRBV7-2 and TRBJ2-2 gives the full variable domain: GAGVSQSPSNKVTEKGKDVELRCDPISGHTALYWYRQSLGQGLEFLIYFQGNSAPDKSGLPSDRFSAERTGGSVSTLTIQRTQQEDSAVYLCASRDRGNTGELFFGEGSRLTVL.

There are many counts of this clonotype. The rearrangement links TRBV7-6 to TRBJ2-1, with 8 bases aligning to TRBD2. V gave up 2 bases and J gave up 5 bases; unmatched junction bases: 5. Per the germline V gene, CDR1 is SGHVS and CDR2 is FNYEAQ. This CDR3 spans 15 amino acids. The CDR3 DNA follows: TGTGCCAGCAGCTTAACTAGCGGACTGAACAATGAGCAGTTCTTC. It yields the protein CASSLTSGLNNEQFF.

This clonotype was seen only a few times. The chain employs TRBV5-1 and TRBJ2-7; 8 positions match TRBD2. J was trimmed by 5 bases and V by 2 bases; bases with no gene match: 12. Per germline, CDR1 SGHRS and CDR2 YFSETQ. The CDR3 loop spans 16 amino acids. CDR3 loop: CASSLLPGTRIDEQYF. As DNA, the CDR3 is TGCGCCAGCAGCTTACTTCCCGGGACTAGGATCGACGAGCAGTACTTC. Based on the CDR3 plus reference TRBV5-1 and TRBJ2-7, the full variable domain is KAGVTQTPRYLIKTRGQQVTLSCSPISGHRSVSWYQQTPGQGLQFLFEYFSETQRNKGNFPGRFSGRQFSNSRSEMNVSTLELGDSALYLCASSLLPGTRIDEQYFGPGTRLTVT.

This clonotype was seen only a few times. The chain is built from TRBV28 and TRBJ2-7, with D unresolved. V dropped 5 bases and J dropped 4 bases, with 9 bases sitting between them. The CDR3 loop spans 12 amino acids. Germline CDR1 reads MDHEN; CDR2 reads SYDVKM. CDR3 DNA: TGTGCCAGCAGTCTGACGGATTACGAGCAGTACTTC. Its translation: CASSLTDYEQYF.

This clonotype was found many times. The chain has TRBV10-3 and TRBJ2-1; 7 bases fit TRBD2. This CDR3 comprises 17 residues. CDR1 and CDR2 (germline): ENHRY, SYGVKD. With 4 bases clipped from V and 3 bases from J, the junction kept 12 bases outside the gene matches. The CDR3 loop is CAISGPRRAGVYNEQFF. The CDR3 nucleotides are TGTGCCATCAGTGGTCCGAGAAGGGCGGGAGTCTACAATGAGCAGTTCTTC.

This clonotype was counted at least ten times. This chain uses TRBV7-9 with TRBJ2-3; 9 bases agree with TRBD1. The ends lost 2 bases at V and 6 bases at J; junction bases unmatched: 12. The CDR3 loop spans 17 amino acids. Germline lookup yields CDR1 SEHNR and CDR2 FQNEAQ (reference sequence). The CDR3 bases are TGTGCCAGCAGCTTAAGCCGGCAACAGGGGGCAGGGGATACGCAGTATTTT. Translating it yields CASSLSRQQGAGDTQYF.

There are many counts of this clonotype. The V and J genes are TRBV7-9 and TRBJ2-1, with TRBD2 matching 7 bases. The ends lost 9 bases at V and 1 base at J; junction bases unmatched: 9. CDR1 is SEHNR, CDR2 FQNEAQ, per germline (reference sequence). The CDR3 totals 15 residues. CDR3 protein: CASQLARGSYNEQFF. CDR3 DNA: TGTGCCAGTCAACTAGCGAGGGGATCCTACAATGAGCAGTTCTTC.

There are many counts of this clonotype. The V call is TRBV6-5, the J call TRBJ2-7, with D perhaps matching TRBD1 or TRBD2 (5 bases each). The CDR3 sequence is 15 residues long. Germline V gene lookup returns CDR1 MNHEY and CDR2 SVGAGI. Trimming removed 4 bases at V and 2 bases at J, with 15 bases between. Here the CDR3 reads CASSWTRDAAYEQYF. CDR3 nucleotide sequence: TGTGCCAGCAGTTGGACCCGGGACGCCGCCTACGAGCAGTACTTC.

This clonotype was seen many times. Here the CDR3 DNA reads TGTGCCAGCAGCCCAAGAGTGAACACTGAAGCTTTCTTT. This sequence encodes CASSPRVNTEAFF. This chain uses TRBV12-3 or TRBV12-4 with TRBJ1-1; D is unresolved. This CDR3 contains 13 residues. Trimming shortened V by 6 bases and J by 0 bases, and 8 bases separated the two germline ends.

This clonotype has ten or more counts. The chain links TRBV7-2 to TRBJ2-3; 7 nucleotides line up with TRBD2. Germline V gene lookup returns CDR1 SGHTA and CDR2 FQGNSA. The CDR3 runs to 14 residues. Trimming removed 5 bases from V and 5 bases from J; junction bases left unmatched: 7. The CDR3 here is CASSKGRGVDTQYF. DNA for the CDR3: TGTGCCAGCAGCAAAGGGAGGGGTGTAGATACGCAGTATTTT.

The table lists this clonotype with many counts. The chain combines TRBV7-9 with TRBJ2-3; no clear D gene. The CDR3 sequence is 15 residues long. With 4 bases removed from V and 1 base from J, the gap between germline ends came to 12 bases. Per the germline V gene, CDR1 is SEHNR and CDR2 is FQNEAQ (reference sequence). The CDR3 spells CASSSSAVGTDTQYF. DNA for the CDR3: TGTGCCAGCAGCTCAAGTGCGGTCGGCACAGATACGCAGTATTTT.